The 32 T cell receptor beta chains presented below share a single source sample, sequenced in a study of T-cell memory formation after mild COVID-19 (dated by TCRdb to the early 2020s). Library creation used 5' RACE. Sequencing used an Illumina NovaSeq 6000. TCRdb reran the public reads through fastp at Q25 and MiXCR, keeping productive beta chains. A single entry per CDR3 protein holds the most common genes and DNA from its merged rows. A total of roughly 170,000 distinct CDR3 sequences appear in this sample, 18% of them only once. The top ten clones comprise 3.9% of the sample. The specimen was PBMCs or a T cell subset sorted from them (not recorded which). The source is a man between 18 and 29 years old who had mild COVID-19 (a few samples of this study predate the infection). The sample titles of this study are shuffled in the database, so cell type and time point are left out; the donor was told from shared clones.

The chain combines TRBV12-3 or TRBV12-4 with TRBJ2-1; 12 bases match TRBD1. The CDR3 extends over 14 amino acids. J lost 7 bases, V lost 4 bases, and 2 bases had no gene match. The CDR3 DNA reads TGTGCCAGCAGTTCGGGACAGGGGGCTAATGAGCAGTTCTTC. It codes for CASSSGQGANEQFF.

This chain links TRBV7-3 with TRBJ2-5; 7 positions agree with TRBD1. CDR1 and CDR2 (germline): SGHTA, FQGTGA. The CDR3 spans 15 residues. V gave up 2 bases and J gave up 4 bases; unmatched junction bases: 7. The DNA for the CDR3 is TGTGCCAGCAGCTTAGATCCTAGACAGGGAGAGACCCAGTACTTC. As protein: CASSLDPRQGETQYF.

The chain joins TRBV5-5 to TRBJ2-5; 14 positions match TRBD2. There are 16 residues in the CDR3. Germline loops: CDR1 SGHKS, CDR2 YYEKEE (reference sequence). Losses at the gene ends were 3 bases for V and 4 bases for J; bases not matched to a gene: 5. The CDR3 reads CASSSTGLAGAETQYF. CDR3 DNA: TGTGCCAGCAGCTCCACGGGACTAGCGGGGGCAGAGACCCAGTACTTC.

The chain employs TRBV9 and TRBJ2-3; maybe TRBD2 (5 bases). This CDR3 has 13 residues. Per the germline V gene, CDR1 is SGDLS and CDR2 is YYNGEE. The V gene lost 3 bases and the J gene lost 6 bases, with 11 bases spanning the gap. DNA for the CDR3: TGTGCCAGCAGCGGAATGGGAGAGGATACGCAGTATTTT. Its protein product is CASSGMGEDTQYF.

This chain joins TRBV20-1 and TRBJ2-3; D gene uncertain. Germline assignment: CDR1 DFQATT and CDR2 SNEGSKA (reference sequence). Trimming took off 0 bases at V and 3 bases at J, with 7 bases between the two ends. The CDR3 totals 13 residues. The CDR3 here is CSARDLGTDTQYF. The CDR3, as DNA: TGCAGTGCTAGAGACCTGGGGACAGATACGCAGTATTTT.

The chain links TRBV30 to TRBJ2-1; unclear D gene. The CDR3 spans 13 residues. Trimming took off 0 bases at V and 9 bases at J, with 12 bases between the two ends. CDR1 GTSNPN and CDR2 SVGIG come from the germline V gene (reference sequence). The CDR3 reads CAWSVQVTSEQFF. In DNA, the CDR3 is TGTGCCTGGAGTGTGCAAGTCACAAGTGAGCAGTTCTTC. The variable domain in full, with the rest retrieved from reference TRBV30 and TRBJ2-1, is SQTIHQWPATLVQPVGSPLSLECTVEGTSNPNLYWYRQAAGRGLQLLFYSVGIGQISSEVPQNLSASRPQDRQFILSSKKLLLSDSGFYLCAWSVQVTSEQFFGPGTRLTVL.

V is TRBV20-1 and J is TRBJ2-5; D possibly corresponds to TRBD1 (6 bases). The germline V and J ends were trimmed by 6 bases and 3 bases, with 23 bases remaining between them. Germline assignment: CDR1 DFQATT and CDR2 SNEGSKA (reference sequence). CDR3 length: 16 residues. Written as DNA, the CDR3 is TGCAGTGCCACCAGCAGGGGCCTAGTGGGCGAAGAGACCCAGTACTTC. Translating it yields CSATSRGLVGEETQYF.

Ten or more counts support this clonotype. The chain links TRBV5-4 to TRBJ2-5; TRBD1 might be the D (6 bases). The germline V gene encodes CDR1 SGHNT and CDR2 YYREEE (reference sequence). This CDR3 is built from 15 residues. V was pared by 4 bases and J by 1 base, with 14 bases between. The CDR3, as DNA: TGTGCCAGCAGCGGCCCACAGGGCCCCCAAGAGACCCAGTACTTC. As protein: CASSGPQGPQETQYF. Together with reference TRBV5-4 and TRBJ2-5, the CDR3 gives the full variable domain: ETGVTQSPTHLIKTRGQQVTLRCSSQSGHNTVSWYQQALGQGPQFIFQYYREEENGRGNFPPRFSGLQFPNYSSELNVNALELDDSALYLCASSGPQGPQETQYFGPGTRLLVL.

This clonotype has just a few counts. The J gene is TRBJ2-5, the V gene TRBV6-1; perhaps TRBD1 as D (5 bases). Between the trimmed V and J ends, which lost 7 bases and 5 bases, there was a span of 11 bases. The CDR3 is 12 residues long. Germline V lookup: CDR1 MNHNS, CDR2 SASEGT. This chain's CDR3 is CASMAGFETQYF. Written as DNA, the CDR3 is TGTGCCAGCATGGCAGGGTTTGAGACCCAGTACTTC.

This clonotype is medium-sized (0.01 to 0.1%) by share. This chain links TRBV7-2 with TRBJ1-2; 9 nucleotides line up with TRBD1. V trimming: 4 bases; J trimming: 8 bases; junction bases outside the gene matches: 11. From germline, CDR1 is SGHTA and CDR2 FQGNSA. The CDR3 is 15 residues long. In DNA form, the CDR3 reads TGTGCCAGCAGCTGGCCGCCGGGACAGGGCCGCGGCTACACCTTC. Translated, it gives CASSWPPGQGRGYTF.

The chain uses TRBV18 and TRBJ1-5; no clear D. The germline V and J ends were trimmed by 3 bases and 7 bases, with 7 bases remaining between them. The CDR3 has 12 residues. Per the germline V gene, CDR1 is KGHSH and CDR2 is LQKENI. For the CDR3, the DNA is TGTGCCAGCTCACCCCGTGAACAGCCCCAGCATTTT. Translation: CASSPREQPQHF.

This chain connects TRBV7-2 to TRBJ2-1; no clear D gene. The CDR3 sequence is 14 residues long. CDR1 is SGHTA and CDR2 is FQGNSA in the germline V gene. With 1 base removed from V and 4 bases from J, the gap between germline ends came to 8 bases. The CDR3 nucleotides are TGTGCCAGCAGCTTAGACAGTGGGTACAATGAGCAGTTCTTC. This gives the protein CASSLDSGYNEQFF.

V is TRBV15 and J is TRBJ2-5; D is perhaps TRBD1 (5 bases). The CDR3 has 13 amino acids. Deletions cut 5 bases from V and 4 bases from J, with 11 bases between. The germline V gene encodes CDR1 LNHNV and CDR2 YYDKDF (reference sequence). The CDR3 spells CATSLRTPETQYF. As DNA, the CDR3 is TGTGCCACCAGCTTACGGACACCAGAGACCCAGTACTTC.

V usage is TRBV11-3 and J usage is TRBJ2-7; no definite D call. Germline V CDR1 and CDR2: SGHNT, YENEEA. This CDR3 has 16 amino acids. V shed 3 bases and J shed 4 bases, with 19 bases lying between them. The CDR3 loop reads CASSFNPPRHLYEQYV. CDR3 DNA: TGTGCCAGCAGCTTCAACCCACCCCGGCACTTGTACGAGCAGTACGTC.

This rearrangement joins TRBV30 to TRBJ2-2; TRBD2 is a possible D gene (7 bases). Per the germline V gene, CDR1 is GTSNPN and CDR2 is SVGIG (reference sequence). The CDR3 is 15 residues long. V was cut by 2 bases and J by 5 bases, with 15 bases left in between. CDR3 nucleotides: TGTGCCTGGAGTCGGCGGGGGCGAAGAACCGGGGAGCTGTTTTTT. Its protein product is CAWSRRGRRTGELFF. The variable domain in full, completed from reference TRBV30 and TRBJ2-2, reads SQTIHQWPATLVQPVGSPLSLECTVEGTSNPNLYWYRQAAGRGLQLLFYSVGIGQISSEVPQNLSASRPQDRQFILSSKKLLLSDSGFYLCAWSRRGRRTGELFFGEGSRLTVL.

This clonotype was picked up one time. The chain joins TRBV9 to TRBJ1-2; 7 nucleotides align to TRBD1. With 4 bases clipped from V and 6 bases from J, the junction kept 6 bases outside the gene matches. CDR3 length: 13 amino acids. The V gene's germline CDR1 is SGDLS and CDR2 YYNGEE. CDR3 sequence (DNA): TGTGCCAGCAGCCCAACAGGGGTTCATGGCTACACCTTC. This codes for CASSPTGVHGYTF.

This clonotype turned up a few times. The V call is TRBV18, the J call TRBJ1-1; no clear D gene. The CDR3 length is 14 residues. Germline V gene sequence: CDR1 KGHSH, CDR2 LQKENI. Trimming took 1 base from V and 4 from J, leaving 10 bases between them. DNA of the CDR3: TGTGCCAGCTCACCACTCGGGGTACGCACTGAAGCTTTCTTT. Amino acids: CASSPLGVRTEAFF.

V gene TRBV12-3 or TRBV12-4 combines with J gene TRBJ2-3, with 9 bases matching TRBD2. Trimming cost V 5 bases and J 9 bases; bases outside gene matches: 9. The CDR3 contains 14 residues. CDR3: CASSGGTSRGTQYF. The CDR3 DNA reads as TGTGCCAGCAGTGGCGGGACTAGCCGTGGCACGCAGTATTTT.

V and J are TRBV6-6 and TRBJ2-3, with D unresolved. The CDR3 spans 12 residues. Germline V gene data show CDR1 as MNHNY and CDR2 as SVGAGI (reference sequence). Trimming pared 6 bases from V and 2 bases from J, leaving 6 bases between. The CDR3 loop reads CASRQTTDTQYF. The CDR3 DNA sequence: TGTGCCAGCAGGCAGACCACAGATACGCAGTATTTT.

This clonotype showed up just a few times. The chain joins TRBV6-6 to TRBJ2-7; D gene uncertain. Germline V gene sequence: CDR1 MNHNY, CDR2 SVGAGI (reference sequence). Trimming left V 6 bases short and J 6 bases short, with 12 bases between. The CDR3 is 12 amino acids. As DNA, the CDR3 is TGTGCCAGCAGAAACGACGGATCCGAGCAGTACGTC. It encodes CASRNDGSEQYV.

There are a few counts of this clonotype. This chain joins TRBV7-9 and TRBJ1-5; D uncertain. CDR1 SEHNR and CDR2 FQNEAQ come from the germline V gene (reference sequence). The CDR3 extends over 13 amino acids. V shed 6 bases and J shed 7 bases, with 13 bases lying between them. The DNA for the CDR3 is TGTGCCAGCAGTGACGGAATAGGACAGCCCCAGCATTTT. This encodes CASSDGIGQPQHF. The full variable domain, completed using reference TRBV7-9 and TRBJ1-5, is DTGVSQNPRHKITKRGQNVTFRCDPISEHNRLYWYRQTLGQGPEFLTYFQNEAQLEKSRLLSDRFSAERPKGSFSTLEIQRTEQGDSAMYLCASSDGIGQPQHFGDGTRLSIL.

The V and J genes are TRBV20-1 and TRBJ1-6; D uncertain. This CDR3 spans 14 amino acids. V gave up 3 bases and J gave up 7 bases, with 13 bases separating them. Per the germline V gene, CDR1 is DFQATT and CDR2 is SNEGSKA (reference sequence). The CDR3 spells CSARAGSRNSPLHF. The DNA of the CDR3 is TGCAGTGCTAGGGCCGGGAGTCGAAATTCACCCCTCCACTTT.

This clonotype was counted many times. The rearrangement joins TRBV5-4 to TRBJ2-5, with 7 bases aligning to TRBD2. V lost 4 bases and J lost 7; bases outside the gene matches: 10. The CDR3 has 14 residues. Germline lookup yields CDR1 SGHNT and CDR2 YYREEE (reference sequence). Here the CDR3 reads CASSPSSGEGTQYF. The DNA of the CDR3 is TGTGCCAGCAGCCCCTCCAGCGGGGAGGGGACCCAGTACTTC.

CDR3 in amino acids: CASSYRLDQPQHF. Here the CDR3 DNA reads TGTGCCAGCAGTTACCGCTTGGATCAGCCCCAGCATTTT. This sequence joins TRBV6-2 or TRBV6-3 and TRBJ1-5; D not certain. Trimming removed 2 bases from V and 5 bases from J, with 7 bases in between. Per germline, CDR1 MNHEY and CDR2 SVGEGT. The CDR3 is made up of 13 amino acids.

This clonotype has a handful of counts. The CDR3 loop is CASSRDSLNTEAFF. The CDR3 bases are TGTGCCAGCAGCCGGGACAGTTTGAACACTGAAGCTTTCTTT. The chain carries TRBV4-2 and TRBJ1-1, with TRBD1 matching over 7 bases. The CDR3 loop spans 14 amino acids. In germline, CDR1 is LGHNA, CDR2 YNFKEQ. After removal of 4 bases from V and 0 bases from J, the junction contained 2 bases not matched to a gene.

The chain joins TRBV4-2 to TRBJ2-4; 10 nucleotides line up with TRBD2. Looked up from germline, CDR1 is LGHNA and CDR2 is YNFKEQ. The CDR3 covers 17 residues. Trimming at V came to 1 base and at J to 3 bases, leaving 6 bases not matched to a gene. CDR3 protein: CASSQAAGGRGKNIQYF. The DNA of the CDR3 is TGTGCCAGCAGCCAAGCAGCGGGGGGGCGGGGCAAAAACATTCAGTACTTC.

The chain couples TRBV7-9 to TRBJ2-3, with a weak D call TRBD2 (6 bases). V lost 1 base and J lost 0, with 8 bases in between. Germline lookup yields CDR1 SEHNR and CDR2 FQNEAQ (reference sequence). The length of the CDR3 is 15 residues. The CDR3 protein is CASSLVAASTDTQYF. CDR3 DNA: TGTGCCAGCAGCTTAGTAGCGGCTAGCACAGATACGCAGTATTTT.

The V call is TRBV5-1, the J call TRBJ2-2; maybe TRBD2 (5 bases). Germline V gives CDR1 SGHRS, CDR2 YFSETQ. Trimming pared 6 bases from V and 4 bases from J, leaving 10 bases between. The CDR3 covers 13 residues. The CDR3 is CASKEVVTGELFF. CDR3 nucleotide sequence: TGCGCCAGCAAGGAGGTTGTCACCGGGGAGCTGTTTTTT. Full variable domain (remainder filled in from reference TRBV5-1 and TRBJ2-2): KAGVTQTPRYLIKTRGQQVTLSCSPISGHRSVSWYQQTPGQGLQFLFEYFSETQRNKGNFPGRFSGRQFSNSRSEMNVSTLELGDSALYLCASKEVVTGELFFGEGSRLTVL.

In this sample, this clonotype turned up many times. The chain couples TRBV6-5 to TRBJ2-5, with TRBD1 matching 9 bases. Germline V gene lookup returns CDR1 MNHEY and CDR2 SVGAGI. The CDR3 consists of 15 residues. Losses at the gene ends were 6 bases for V and 5 bases for J; bases not matched to a gene: 10. In DNA, the CDR3 is TGTGCCAGCAGCGCATCCGGGACAGGGAAGGAGACCCAGTACTTC. Amino acids: CASSASGTGKETQYF.

The gene calls are TRBV12-3 or TRBV12-4 and TRBJ1-5; D uncertain. V was trimmed by 5 bases and J by 4 bases, leaving 3 bases between them. The CDR3 is 11 residues long. The CDR3 region is CASSRNQPQHF. CDR3 DNA: TGTGCCAGCAGTAGAAATCAGCCCCAGCATTTT.

There are a few counts of this clonotype. The chain is built from TRBV28 and TRBJ2-3; either TRBD1 or TRBD2 may supply D (5 bases each). Germline V gene sequence: CDR1 MDHEN, CDR2 SYDVKM. Trimming took off 4 bases at V and 4 bases at J, with 6 bases between the two ends. CDR3 length: 12 residues. CDR3 sequence (DNA): TGTGCCAGCAGTTGGGGGTCAGATACGCAGTATTTT. This codes for CASSWGSDTQYF.

In its sample, this clonotype was seen a few times. This chain connects TRBV5-1 to TRBJ1-5; possible D gene TRBD1, 6 bases. Trimming pared 1 base from V and 4 bases from J, leaving 12 bases between. From germline, CDR1 is SGHRS and CDR2 YFSETQ. The CDR3 is 15 amino acids. The DNA of the CDR3 is TGCGCCAGCAGCTTGACCCTGGACAGTAATCAGCCCCAGCATTTT. It specifies CASSLTLDSNQPQHF.